This T cell receptor (beta chain) stems from a study of cytomegalovirus exposure and HLA in healthy donors. The study, taken as a whole, reports: Researchers counted around 160 TCR beta chains as cytomegalovirus-associated. A later analysis found common viral pathogens apparently linked to several of the most significant clusters.

Both 60 Vbeta primers and 13 Jbeta primers went into the PCR. The data were produced by immunoSEQ multiplex PCR, yet TCRdb's version contains in-frame clones alone and is incomplete. The sample carries some 100,000 clones, roughly 80% recorded once. Trimming took off 11 bases at V and 7 bases at J, with 9 bases between the two ends. This CDR3 contains 9 residues. The germline V gene has CDR1 MDHEN and CDR2 SYDVKM. As regards this clone: Its specificity is unknown.

The rearrangement uses TRBV28 and TRBJ2-7; no clear D. The TCR was taken from a male donor in good health and CMV-seropositive. Sequences were obtained from PBMCs. CDR3 loop: CAEEDEQYF. CDR3 DNA sequence: TGTGCCGAGGAAGATGAGCAGTACTTC.